This T cell receptor beta chain was identified during a study of patients and donors after allogeneic stem cell transplantation. The CDR3 is 14 amino acids. TCRdb reprocessed the RT-PCR reads with MiXCR, giving one entry per CDR3 protein. The sample yields 400,000 to 500,000 distinct CDR3 sequences, approximately 16% seen once. Sequencing was performed on blood, either unsorted or a sorted T cell fraction (not recorded which). The chain uses TRBV21-1 and TRBJ2-4; the table names TRBD2, a call not compared with the DNA. TRBV21-1 has pseudogene status. This receptor was identified in a human donor who was either an allogeneic HSCT recipient or a stem cell or donor lymphocyte infusion donor (not recorded which). It is not recorded whose cells these are; they may come from a transplant donor. The CDR3 sequence: CASKIAGTKNIQYF. Written as DNA, the CDR3 is TGTGCCAGCAAGATAGCGGGAACCAAAAACATTCAGTACTTC.